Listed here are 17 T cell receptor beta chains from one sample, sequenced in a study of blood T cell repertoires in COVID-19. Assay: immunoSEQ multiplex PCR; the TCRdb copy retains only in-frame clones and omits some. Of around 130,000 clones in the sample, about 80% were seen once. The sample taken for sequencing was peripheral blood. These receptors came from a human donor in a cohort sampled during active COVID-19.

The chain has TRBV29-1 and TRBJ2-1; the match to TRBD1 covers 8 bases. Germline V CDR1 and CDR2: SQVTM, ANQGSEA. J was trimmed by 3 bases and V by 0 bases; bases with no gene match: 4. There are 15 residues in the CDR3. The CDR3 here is CSVEDLTGGYNEQFF. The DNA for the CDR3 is TGCAGCGTTGAAGATCTCACAGGGGGCTACAATGAGCAGTTCTTC.

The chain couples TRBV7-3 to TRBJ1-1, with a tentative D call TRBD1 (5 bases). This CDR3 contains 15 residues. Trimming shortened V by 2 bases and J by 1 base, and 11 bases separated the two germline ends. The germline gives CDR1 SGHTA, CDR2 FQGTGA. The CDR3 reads CASSLRPQGNTEAFF. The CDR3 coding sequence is TGTGCCAGCAGCTTACGACCTCAGGGGAACACTGAAGCTTTCTTT.

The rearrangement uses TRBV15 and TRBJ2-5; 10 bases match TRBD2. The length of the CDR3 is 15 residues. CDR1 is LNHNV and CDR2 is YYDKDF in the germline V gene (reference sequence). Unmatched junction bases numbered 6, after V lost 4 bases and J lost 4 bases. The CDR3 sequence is CATSTQRGGRETQYF. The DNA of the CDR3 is TGTGCCACCAGCACCCAGCGGGGGGGGCGAGAGACCCAGTACTTC. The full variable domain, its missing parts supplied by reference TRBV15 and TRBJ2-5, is DAMVIQNPRYQVTQFGKPVTLSCSQTLNHNVMYWYQQKSSQAPKLLFHYYDKDFNNEADTPDNFQSRRPNTSFCFLDIRSPGLGDTAMYLCATSTQRGGRETQYFGPGTRLLVL.

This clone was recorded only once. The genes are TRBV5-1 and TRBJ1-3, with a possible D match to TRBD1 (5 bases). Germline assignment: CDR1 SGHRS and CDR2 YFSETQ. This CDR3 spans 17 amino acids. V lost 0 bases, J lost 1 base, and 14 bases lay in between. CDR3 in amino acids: CASSLAGGGGSGNTIYF. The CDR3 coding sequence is TGCGCCAGCAGCTTGGCCGGCGGGGGAGGTTCTGGAAACACCATATATTTT.

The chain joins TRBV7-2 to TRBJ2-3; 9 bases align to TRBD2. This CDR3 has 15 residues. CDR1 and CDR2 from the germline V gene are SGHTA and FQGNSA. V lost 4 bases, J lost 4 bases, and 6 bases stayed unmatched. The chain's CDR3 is CASSSLGLASDTQYF. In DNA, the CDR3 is TGTGCCAGCAGCTCCCTGGGACTAGCTTCAGATACGCAGTATTTT.

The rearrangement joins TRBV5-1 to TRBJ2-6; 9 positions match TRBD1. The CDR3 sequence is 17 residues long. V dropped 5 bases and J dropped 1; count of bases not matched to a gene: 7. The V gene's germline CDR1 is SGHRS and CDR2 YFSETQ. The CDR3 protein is CASRPRDRESGANVLTF. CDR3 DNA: TGCGCCAGCAGGCCGAGGGACAGGGAATCTGGGGCCAACGTCCTGACTTTC.

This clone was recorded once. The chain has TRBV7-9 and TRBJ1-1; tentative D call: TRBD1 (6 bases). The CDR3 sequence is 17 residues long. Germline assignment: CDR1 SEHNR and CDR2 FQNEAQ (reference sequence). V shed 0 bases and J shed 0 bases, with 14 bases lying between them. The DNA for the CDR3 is TGTGCCAGCAGCTTAGCCGCAGGGGCCGAGGTGAACACTGAAGCTTTCTTT. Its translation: CASSLAAGAEVNTEAFF.

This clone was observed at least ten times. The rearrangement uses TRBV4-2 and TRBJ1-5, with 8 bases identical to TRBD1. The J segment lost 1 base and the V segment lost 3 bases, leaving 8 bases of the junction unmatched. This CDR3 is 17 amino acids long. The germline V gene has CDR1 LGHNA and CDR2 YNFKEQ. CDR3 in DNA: TGTGCCAGCAGCCAGTACTTGGACAGGGCGAGCAATCAGCCCCAGCATTTT. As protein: CASSQYLDRASNQPQHF.

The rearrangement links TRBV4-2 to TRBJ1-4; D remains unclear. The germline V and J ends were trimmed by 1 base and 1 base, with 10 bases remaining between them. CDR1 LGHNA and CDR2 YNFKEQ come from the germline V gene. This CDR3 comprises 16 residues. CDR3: CASSQGGRETNEKLFF. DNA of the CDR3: TGTGCCAGCAGCCAAGGAGGCCGGGAAACTAATGAAAAACTGTTTTTT.

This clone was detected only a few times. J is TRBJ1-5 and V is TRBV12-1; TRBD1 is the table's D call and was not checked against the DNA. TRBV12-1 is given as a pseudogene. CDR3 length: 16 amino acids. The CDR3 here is CASSFAHRQALQPQHF. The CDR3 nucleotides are TGTGCCAGCAGCTTTGCGCATCGACAGGCGCTTCAGCCCCAGCATTTT.

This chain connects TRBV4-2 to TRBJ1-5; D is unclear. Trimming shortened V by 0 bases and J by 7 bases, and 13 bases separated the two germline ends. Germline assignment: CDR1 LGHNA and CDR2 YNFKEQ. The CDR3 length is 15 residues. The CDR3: CASSQDRVGWQPQHF. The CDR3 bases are TGTGCCAGCAGCCAAGATCGGGTAGGATGGCAGCCCCAGCATTTT.

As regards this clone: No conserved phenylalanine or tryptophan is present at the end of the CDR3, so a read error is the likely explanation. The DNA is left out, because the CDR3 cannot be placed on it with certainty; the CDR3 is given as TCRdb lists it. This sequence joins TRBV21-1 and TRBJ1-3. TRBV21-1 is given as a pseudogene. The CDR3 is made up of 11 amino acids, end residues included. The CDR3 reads CASSGGTNGHG.

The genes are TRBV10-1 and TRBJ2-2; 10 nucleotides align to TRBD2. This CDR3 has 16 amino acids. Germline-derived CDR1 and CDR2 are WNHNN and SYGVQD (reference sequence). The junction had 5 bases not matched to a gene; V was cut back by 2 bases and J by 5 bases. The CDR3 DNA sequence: TGCGCCAGCAGTGAGGCCCTAGCGGGGGTGACCGGGGAGCTGTTTTTT. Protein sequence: CASSEALAGVTGELFF.

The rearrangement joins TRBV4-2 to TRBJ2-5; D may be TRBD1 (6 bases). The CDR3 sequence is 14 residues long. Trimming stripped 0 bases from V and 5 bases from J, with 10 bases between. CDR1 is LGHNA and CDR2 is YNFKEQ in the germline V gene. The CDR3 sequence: CASSQDPGVETQYF. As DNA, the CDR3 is TGTGCCAGCAGCCAAGATCCAGGGGTCGAGACCCAGTACTTC.

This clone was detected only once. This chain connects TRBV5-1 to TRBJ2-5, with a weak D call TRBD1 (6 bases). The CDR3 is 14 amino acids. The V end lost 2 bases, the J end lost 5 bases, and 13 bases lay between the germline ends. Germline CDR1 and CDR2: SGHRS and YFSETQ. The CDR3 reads CASSFGQGTETQYF. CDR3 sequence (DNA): TGCGCCAGCAGCTTTGGGCAGGGGACGGAGACCCAGTACTTC.

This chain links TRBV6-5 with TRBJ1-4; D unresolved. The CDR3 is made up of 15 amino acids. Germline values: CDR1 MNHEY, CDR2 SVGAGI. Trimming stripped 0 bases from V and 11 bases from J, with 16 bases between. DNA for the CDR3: TGTGCCAGCAGTTACTCAAGGATGGGAGGTGGGAAACTGTTTTTT. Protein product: CASSYSRMGGGKLFF.

The CDR3 DNA reads as TGTGCCAGCAGTTCCCCCCGGGGACAGGGGGGTTACGAGCAGTACTTC. The encoded protein is CASSSPRGQGGYEQYF. The V and J genes are TRBV27 and TRBJ2-7; 11 bases map to TRBD1. This CDR3 has 16 residues. V lost 4 bases, J lost 4 bases, and 9 bases stayed unmatched. Germline V gene lookup returns CDR1 MNHEY and CDR2 SMNVEV (reference sequence).